This T cell receptor beta chain stems from a study of siplizumab effects on memory and regulatory T cells. Points on this clone: As yet, its antigen is unknown.

The CDR3 covers 16 residues. Trimming removed 7 bases from V and 1 base from J; junction bases left unmatched: 5. The germline V gene encodes CDR1 LNHDA and CDR2 SQIVND (reference sequence). The assay was immunoSEQ multiplex PCR, and TCRdb's table has in-frame clones only and misses some. The table shows around 100,000 clones, with 93% occurring only once. Findings and caveats of the study: Assignment to unstimulated subsets succeeded for only a minor fraction of the alloreactive clones. Siplizumab significantly lowered the alloreactive sequences that could be traced to unstimulated CD4+ memory cells.

V is TRBV19 and J is TRBJ2-1, with 12 bases matching TRBD2. The sequenced material came from Tregs sorted from blood. The TCR originated in a human donor in good health. CDR3 sequence reads: CASTTLAGGSYNEQFF. The CDR3 region has the DNA TGTGCCAGTACCACACTAGCGGGGGGATCCTACAATGAGCAGTTCTTC.